This T cell receptor (beta chain) was captured in a study of T cell responses to AZD1222 COVID-19 vaccine. Study-wide results and limits: With dominance at 160-218 and 743-854, vaccine-associated CD4 TCRs spanned spike. Seropositive AZD1222 recipients at baseline numbered only five or six. Per reports, nearly half of all spike-specific TCRs target regions that are unmutated in variants.

Remarks on this clone: The antigen is undetermined.

Trimming took off 0 bases at V and 2 bases at J, with 12 bases between the two ends. Germline V lookup: CDR1 SGHKS, CDR2 YYEKEE (reference sequence). The CDR3 contains 16 residues. Pooling was applied to second doses at about 4 or about 12 weeks. The repertoire was sequenced with immunoSEQ multiplex PCR; TCRdb's copy has only in-frame clones and lacks some. The sample lists approximately 89,000 clones, just over 85% occurring once. The chain recombines TRBV5-5 with TRBJ1-5; no reliable D call. The sample in question was peripheral blood, obtained 28 days after the second AZD1222 dose. This TCR was recovered from an adult who received the AZD1222 COVID-19 vaccine. CDR3 bases: TGTGCCAGCAGCTTGGAAAGGACTGGGGGCAATCAGCCCCAGCATTTT. It specifies CASSLERTGGNQPQHF.